This is a list of T cell receptor beta chains from one sample in a study of OX40 agonist ivuxolimab in advanced cancers. Measured with immunoSEQ multiplex PCR; TCRdb has only the in-frame clones, and not every one. Found here are about 71,000 clones, under 85% of them singletons; the top ten hold 0.4% to 0.5%. The input for sequencing was CD4+ or CD8+ T cells sorted from blood, taken in a trial of the OX40 agonist ivuxolimab. The receptors here all came from an adult with an advanced solid tumor such as melanoma, head and neck, liver or kidney cancer. Both conserved end residues are part of each CDR3. A D gene is named only where the DNA matches it firmly. Expanded clones are given a class, and other clones once, few, many or no size at all.

d_call,v_call,j_call,clone_size,cdr3_length,cdr3_nt,cdr3_aa
TRBD2,TRBV11-2,TRBJ2-5,NA,15,TGTGCCAGCGCCAGGACTAGGGGATCCGAAGAGACCCAGTACTTC,CASARTRGSEETQYF
NA,TRBV19,TRBJ2-3,NA,15,TGTGCCAGTAGTATGAGACAGACTAGCACAGATACGCAGTATTTT,CASSMRQTSTDTQYF
TRBD1,TRBV7-2,TRBJ2-5,NA,17,TGTGCCAGCAGCTTAGCGACAGGGCAAGACTATCAAGAGACCCAGTACTTC,CASSLATGQDYQETQYF
NA,TRBV11-2,TRBJ2-1,NA,13,TGTGCCAGCAGCCCTCGCCCAGGGAATGAGCAGTTCTTC,CASSPRPGNEQFF
NA,TRBV6-5,TRBJ2-5,NA,13,TGTGCCACCACTTCCGAGACATTGGGGACCCAGTACTTC,CATTSETLGTQYF
TRBD2,TRBV4-1,TRBJ2-3,NA,16,TGCGCCAGCAGCCCAGTCACGAGGACTAGCGGAGATACGCAGTATTTT,CASSPVTRTSGDTQYF
NA,TRBV5-4,TRBJ2-7,NA,15,TGTGCCAGCAGGCCCGGGGGCGAAGCCCCCTACGAGCAGTACTTC,CASRPGGEAPYEQYF
TRBD1,TRBV27,TRBJ1-4,NA,15,TGTGCCAGCAGTTTATCTGGGACAGGGAGGGAAAAACTGTTTTTT,CASSLSGTGREKLFF
NA,TRBV7-9,TRBJ2-7,NA,11,TGTGCCAGCAGCTTAGTAGAACAGCAGTACTTC,CASSLVEQQYF
NA,TRBV28,TRBJ1-6,NA,14,TGTGCCAGCAGGGAGGGACAATATAATTCACCCCTCCACTTT,CASREGQYNSPLHF
NA,TRBV6-6,TRBJ1-1,NA,16,TGTGCCAGCAGTTACTGGGCAATAGGGAGGAACACTGAAGCTTTCTTT,CASSYWAIGRNTEAFF
NA,TRBV19,TRBJ2-2,NA,14,TGTGCCAGTAGTACGAGGGGGAAGAGCGGGGAGCTGTTTTTT,CASSTRGKSGELFF
NA,TRBV18,TRBJ1-2,once,14,TGTGCCAGCTCACCAAGTGGGCAGGTCTATGGCTACACCTTC,CASSPSGQVYGYTF
TRBD1,TRBV5-4,TRBJ2-7,NA,14,TGTGCCAGCAGCTTGGGGGGACAGACCTACGAGCAGTACTTC,CASSLGGQTYEQYF
NA,TRBV7-2,TRBJ2-6,NA,15,TGTGCCAGCAGCCAAGCCCTGGGTGGGGCCAACGTCCTGACTTTC,CASSQALGGANVLTF
TRBD1,TRBV7-9,TRBJ2-1,NA,14,TGTGCCAGCAGCTTAGCGGACAGGTTGTATGAGCAGTTCTTC,CASSLADRLYEQFF
NA,TRBV4-1,TRBJ1-6,NA,13,TGCGCCAGCAGCAAGACCGGGGACGAATCCCTCCACTTT,CASSKTGDESLHF
NA,TRBV5-6,TRBJ2-7,once,14,TGTGCCAGCAGCTTGGGGGACGGAGCCTACGAGCAGTACTTC,CASSLGDGAYEQYF
NA,TRBV11-2,TRBJ2-2,NA,16,TGTGCCAGCAGCTTAGCGGCTAGCGCCCTCACCGGGGAGCTGTTTTTT,CASSLAASALTGELFF
NA,TRBV5-8,TRBJ1-5,NA,15,TGTGCCAGCAGCTTCTTAGGGGCTTCAGGTCAGCCCCAGCATTTT,CASSFLGASGQPQHF
NA,TRBV19,TRBJ1-5,NA,14,TGTGCCAGTAGTATCCGGGCCCAGGGGTACCCCCAGCATTTT,CASSIRAQGYPQHF
TRBD2,TRBV6-4,TRBJ2-3,NA,16,TGTGCCAGCAGTGACTCGGCTAGCGGGAGGGCAGATACGCAGTATTTT,CASSDSASGRADTQYF
NA,TRBV2,TRBJ1-6,NA,12,TGTGCCAGCAGGACAGGCGGTTCACCCCTCCACTTT,CASRTGGSPLHF
TRBD1,TRBV6-6,TRBJ1-1,NA,13,TGTGCCAGCAGTTCGGACAGGGCCACTGAAGCTTTCTTT,CASSSDRATEAFF
TRBD2,TRBV4-2,TRBJ2-5,NA,20,TGTGCCAGCAGCCAAGATTACGGACTAGCGGGGGCCCGCTTTAAGGAGACCCAGTACTTC,CASSQDYGLAGARFKETQYF
TRBD1,TRBV10-2,TRBJ1-5,NA,12,TGCGCCAGTAGACAGGGCGATCAGCCCCAGCATTTT,CASRQGDQPQHF
TRBD2,TRBV9,TRBJ2-7,few,15,TGTGCCAGCAGCGTAGGTCTAGCGGGAGGATCCGAGCAGTACTTC,CASSVGLAGGSEQYF
TRBD1,TRBV19,TRBJ1-1,NA,17,TGTGCCAGTAGTATAGTGTTCGGGACAGGGGACCACACTGAAGCTTTCTTT,CASSIVFGTGDHTEAFF
NA,TRBV7-2,TRBJ2-3,NA,14,TGTGCCAGCAGCTTAGGTTGGGGTCCAGATACGCAGTATTTT,CASSLGWGPDTQYF
NA,TRBV28,TRBJ1-5,NA,14,TGTGCCAGCAGTTTGGCGCACGGCAATCAGCCCCAGCATTTT,CASSLAHGNQPQHF
NA,TRBV7-9,TRBJ2-7,few,15,TGTGCCAGCAGCTTAGCGTGGAGGGGGCGCGGCGAGCAGTACTTC,CASSLAWRGRGEQYF
NA,TRBV5-4,TRBJ2-7,once,13,TGTGCCAGCAGCTGGGGGGCTACCTACGAGCAGTACTTC,CASSWGATYEQYF
NA,TRBV6-5,TRBJ1-2,NA,13,TGTGCCAGCAGGGTTAATCCCGCGGGTGGCTACACCTTC,CASRVNPAGGYTF
NA,TRBV28,TRBJ1-2,NA,14,TGTGCCAGCAGTTCGCGGTGGGGTAGCTATGGCTACACCTTC,CASSSRWGSYGYTF
TRBD1,TRBV28,TRBJ2-5,NA,13,TGTGCCAGCCACAGGGGGTTTAGGGAGACCCAGTACTTC,CASHRGFRETQYF
TRBD1,TRBV7-2,TRBJ1-2,NA,14,TGTGCCAGCAGCCCTGGACAGGGAAACTATGGCTACACCTTC,CASSPGQGNYGYTF
TRBD2,TRBV6-1,TRBJ2-3,NA,15,TGTGCAAGCAATCTGGACGGGGGGGGCACAGATACGCAGTATTTT,CASNLDGGGTDTQYF
NA,TRBV7-9,TRBJ2-1,NA,16,TGTGCCAGCAGCGGACGGGGCGGTGCCTGGGCCAATGAGCAGTTCTTC,CASSGRGGAWANEQFF
TRBD1,TRBV14,TRBJ2-7,NA,16,TGTGCCAGCAGCGGCGCAACCAACAGGGGCTCCTACGAGCAGTACTTC,CASSGATNRGSYEQYF
TRBD2,TRBV16,TRBJ2-1,NA,18,TGTGCCAGCAGCCAACAGGCGGGACTAGCGGGAGGGCTCGGTGAGCAGTTCTTC,CASSQQAGLAGGLGEQFF
NA,TRBV18,TRBJ1-2,NA,12,TGTGCCAGCTCACCTTATGACTATGGCTACACCTTC,CASSPYDYGYTF
TRBD1,TRBV28,TRBJ1-5,NA,15,TGTGCCAGCAGGAACGGACAGGGAAGCAATCAGCCCCAGCATTTT,CASRNGQGSNQPQHF
NA,TRBV7-2,TRBJ1-5,NA,13,TGTGCCAGCAGCCAACAGGGTAATCAGCCCCAGCATTTT,CASSQQGNQPQHF
NA,TRBV28,TRBJ1-5,few,12,TGTGCCAGCAGTTTACTACAGCTGCCCCAGCATTTT,CASSLLQLPQHF
TRBD2,TRBV7-2,TRBJ2-3,NA,15,TGTGCCAGCAGCTCCTCCGGGACTAGCGGGGGGGCCTCGTGGTTT,CASSSSGTSGGASWF
NA,TRBV2,TRBJ2-3,NA,13,TGTGCCAGCACTCAGGGCTACACAGATACGCAGTATTTT,CASTQGYTDTQYF
TRBD1,TRBV6-5,TRBJ2-1,NA,13,TGTGCCAGCCGGGACAGGGGGATGAATGAGCAGTTCTTC,CASRDRGMNEQFF
NA,TRBV19,TRBJ2-7,once,16,TGTGCCAGTAAGCTGAATTTCGCCACTTACTCCTACGAGCAGTACTTC,CASKLNFATYSYEQYF
TRBD2,TRBV7-9,TRBJ2-1,once,16,TGTGCCAGCAGCTCCATACGGGAGGGCCTTCCTGATGAGCAGTTCTTC,CASSSIREGLPDEQFF
TRBD1,TRBV4-3,TRBJ2-7,NA,13,TGCGCCAGCAGCCAAGATAAGGGGACAGCGCCGTACTTC,CASSQDKGTAPYF
NA,TRBV5-4,TRBJ1-1,NA,15,TGTGCCAGCAGCTTGGTGGCACCGCGGGGCACTGAAGCTTTCTTT,CASSLVAPRGTEAFF
TRBD1,TRBV18,TRBJ1-1,NA,16,TGTGCCAGCTCACCATTACCTGGGCAGGGGGCGATGCGAGCTTTCTTT,CASSPLPGQGAMRAFF
TRBD2,TRBV19,TRBJ2-7,few,15,TGTGCCAGTAGTCTTAGCGGGGCGAACACCTACGAGCAGTACTTC,CASSLSGANTYEQYF
NA,TRBV4-1,TRBJ1-2,NA,15,TGCGCCAGCAGCCGATACGGACCCACGGACTATGGCTACACCTTC,CASSRYGPTDYGYTF
TRBD2,TRBV4-3,TRBJ2-1,NA,18,TGCGCCAGCAGCCAAGATTGGGTAGCGGGAAGCAGACACAATGAGCAGTTCTTC,CASSQDWVAGSRHNEQFF
NA,TRBV7-2,TRBJ2-1,NA,13,TGTGCCAGCAGCTTTGGGCAGGCCAATGAGCAGTTCTTC,CASSFGQANEQFF
NA,TRBV5-1,TRBJ1-2,NA,11,TGCGCCAGCAGCACTGGACATATCTACACCTTC,CASSTGHIYTF
NA,TRBV5-1,TRBJ2-2,NA,15,TGCGCCAGCAGCTTGGTCGGGGAGAACACCGGGGAGCTGTTTTTT,CASSLVGENTGELFF
TRBD1,TRBV5-6,TRBJ1-2,NA,17,TGTGCCAGCAGATCCCCGGGCAGGGGGAAATGGAGCTATGGCTACACCTTC,CASRSPGRGKWSYGYTF